A selection of T cell receptor beta chains follows, all from one sample in a study of a mutant IDH1 vaccine in newly diagnosed glioma. The protocol was immunoSEQ multiplex PCR, while the TCRdb copy is restricted to in-frame clones and leaves out a portion. The table includes approximately 47,000 clones, more than 75% detected once. The antigens of these receptors remain unknown. This specimen was PBMCs, taken from a glioma patient whose treatment included an IDH1 peptide vaccine. The receptors derive from a woman in her thirties or forties with glioma. CDR3s include the opening cysteine and the closing phenylalanine or tryptophan. The size of a clone is reported for some rows only, either as once, few or many, or as a class for expanded clones.

j_call v_call clone_size cdr3_aa
TRBJ2-5 TRBV4-3 . CASSQDGTGGETQYF
TRBJ2-1 TRBV6-1 . CASRGRDNEQFF
TRBJ2-2 TRBV6-5 . CASSYSEGRTGELFF
TRBJ1-2 TRBV5-6 . CASSLAPDGYTF
TRBJ1-1 TRBV9 few CASSHTNTEAFF
TRBJ1-6 TRBV2 . CASMGTVYNSPLHF
TRBJ2-7 TRBV5-6 . CASSLGGTFSSYEQYF
TRBJ1-5 TRBV28 . CASSDRYRNQPQHF
TRBJ2-5 TRBV10-3 . CAISEPQQTLKQETQYF
TRBJ1-2 TRBV9 . CASSVLTTGAKGYTF
TRBJ2-1 TRBV5-1 . CASSLAPGGVQFF
TRBJ2-3 TRBV5-4 . CASSAWGEGRPTSDTQYF
TRBJ2-5 TRBV2 . CASTRTGGAQETQYF
TRBJ2-7 TRBV6-6 . CASSYTISPDYEQYF
TRBJ1-5 TRBV5-6 . CASGYRGSNQPQHF
TRBJ2-7 TRBV7-8 few CASSRLAGEQYF
TRBJ1-5 TRBV14 few CASSQGGNHQPQHF
TRBJ2-7 TRBV2 once CASSEDFTDGRSYEQYF
TRBJ2-1 TRBV29-1 . CSVHKLAGGPGEQFF
TRBJ2-1 TRBV29-1 . CSVTIIGSYNEQFF
TRBJ1-1 TRBV9 . CASSMDLRDTEAFF
TRBJ1-2 TRBV6-1 . CAPGSSLGYTF
TRBJ1-2 TRBV7-9 . CASSPEENDGYTF
TRBJ2-7 TRBV5-1 . CASNQAGVGTYEQYF
TRBJ1-6 TRBV30 . CAWGTGGASYNSPLHF
TRBJ1-6 TRBV5-6 . CASSLRGGTNSPLHF
TRBJ1-1 TRBV7-2 . CASSFSGFTEAFF
TRBJ1-1 TRBV18 . CASSRGGETEAFF
TRBJ2-7 TRBV7-8 . CASRSRGPLVKSSYEQYF
TRBJ2-3 TRBV30 . CAWSVLAEITDTQYF
TRBJ2-7 TRBV6-6 once CASSHPRQGTYEQYF
TRBJ1-1 TRBV29-1 . CSVGRNTEAFF
TRBJ2-5 TRBV6-6 once CASRRKEETQYF
TRBJ2-2 TRBV6-5 . CAIALHLGRELFF
TRBJ2-6 TRBV18 . CASSPVFSGANVLTF
TRBJ2-5 TRBV7-8 . CASSKRRAGGETQYF
TRBJ2-7 TRBV5-6 . CASSLGTVTYEQYF
TRBJ1-1 TRBV5-1 . CASSLDNRGTEAFF
TRBJ2-1 TRBV5-1 . CASSNGTSGHNEQFF
TRBJ1-5 TRBV28 . CARNNQPQHF